These 3 T cell receptor beta chains share one sample of origin, sequenced in a study of CXCR3-negative and CXCR3-positive naive CD8 T cells. Preparation of TRB cDNA libraries relied on 5' RACE carrying UMI labels. TCRdb reprocessed the 5' RACE reads and stores each CDR3 protein as one record, lacking DNA. This repertoire includes 40,000 to 55,000 distinct CDR3 sequences. Input material: naive CXCR3- CD8+ T cells from blood. Subset given: CD45RO-CCR7+CD27+CD95- naive CD8+ T cells lacking CXCR3 (TNR3-). The receptors were sampled from a human donor in good health. Some clones in this sample may be carry-over from other donors' samples.

The rearrangement joins TRBV7-8 to TRBJ1-1. The length of the CDR3 is 14 residues. Germline V lookup: CDR1 SGHVS, CDR2 FQNEAQ. The CDR3 protein is CASSLGTRGTEAFF.

The chain couples TRBV3-1 to TRBJ2-7; TCRdb designates TRBD1, a call that cannot be tested without DNA. This CDR3 has 14 residues. Germline values: CDR1 LGHDT, CDR2 YNNKEL (reference sequence). The CDR3 protein is CASSTGTGAYEQYF.

The chain is built from TRBV6-5 and TRBJ1-2. The CDR3 is 12 residues long. Germline V gene lookup returns CDR1 MNHEY and CDR2 SVGAGI. This CDR3 is CASSYGSGGYTF.